The source of this TCR beta chain is a study of Ad26.COV2.S vaccination and SARS-CoV-2 variants. Treatment in this sample: over 15 received Ad26.COV2.S at low or high dose, single or two shots; 5 received placebo; per-sample allocation not given. Sampling happened 63 days after the first vaccine or placebo injection. An Ad26 vector carrying the Wuhan-strain SARS-CoV-2 spike served as the vaccine. Sequenced by immunoSEQ multiplex PCR; TCRdb stores in-frame clones only, minus some. The table records about 350,000 clones, around 84% of them present only once. CDR3 length equals 13 residues. V gave up 6 bases and J gave up 7 bases, with 13 bases separating them. Germline CDR1 reads MNHEY; CDR2 reads SMNVEV (reference sequence).

The source material was peripheral blood, sampled in a trial of Ad26.COV2.S vaccine versus placebo. V is TRBV27 and J is TRBJ2-1, with D perhaps matching TRBD2 (5 bases). This TCR derives from a person between 18 and 60 years old who received the Ad26.COV2.S COVID-19 vaccine or a placebo. The CDR3 loop reads CASRTRPVNEQFF. CDR3 coding DNA: TGTGCCAGCAGAACTAGACCGGTAAATGAGCAGTTCTTC.